This TCR beta chain was sequenced during a study of identical twins. Concerning this clonotype: Antigen unknown.

From the 5' RACE reads, TCRdb called clonotypes with MiXCR, one entry per CDR3 protein. Counted here are roughly 690,000 distinct CDR3 sequences, roughly 6% occurring once; the ten biggest clones make up roughly 1.8%. Study-wide results and caveats: Models came in too low on out-of-frame TCR alpha sharing in monozygotic twins. Twins showed weaker excess sharing in their beta out-of-frame sequences.

This clonotype originated in a man between 18 and 35 years old in good health. Sequences were obtained from naive T cells sorted from blood.

The CDR3 region has the DNA TGCAGTGCTAGAGATCCGGTGGGAGGTAGCTCCTACAATGAGCAGTTCTTC. It is translated as CSARDPVGGSSYNEQFF. The gene calls are TRBV20-1 and TRBJ2-1; D might be TRBD2 (6 bases). CDR1 and CDR2 from the germline V gene are DFQATT and SNEGSKA (reference sequence). V was cut by 0 bases and J by 0 bases, with 15 bases left in between. The CDR3 contains 17 residues.